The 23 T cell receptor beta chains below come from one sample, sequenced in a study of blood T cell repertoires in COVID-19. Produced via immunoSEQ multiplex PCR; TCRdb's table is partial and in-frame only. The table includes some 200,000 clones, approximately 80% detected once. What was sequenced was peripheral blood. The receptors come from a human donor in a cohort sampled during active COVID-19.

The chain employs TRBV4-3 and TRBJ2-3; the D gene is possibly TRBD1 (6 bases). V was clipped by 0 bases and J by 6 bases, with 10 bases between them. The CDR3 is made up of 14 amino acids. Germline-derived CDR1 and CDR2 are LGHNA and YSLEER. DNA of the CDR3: TGCGCCAGCAGCCAAGATAAGAGGGGGGATACGCAGTATTTT. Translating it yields CASSQDKRGDTQYF.

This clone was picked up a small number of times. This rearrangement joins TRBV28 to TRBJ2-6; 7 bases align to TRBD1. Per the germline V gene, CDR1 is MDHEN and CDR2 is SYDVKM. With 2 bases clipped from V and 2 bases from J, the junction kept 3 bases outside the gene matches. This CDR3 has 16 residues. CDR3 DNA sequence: TGTGCCAGCAGTTTAGATCAGGGGGCTGGGGCCAACGTCCTGACTTTC. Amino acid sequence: CASSLDQGAGANVLTF. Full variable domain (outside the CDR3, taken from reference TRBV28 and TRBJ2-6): DVKVTQSSRYLVKRTGEKVFLECVQDMDHENMFWYRQDPGLGLRLIYFSYDVKMKEKGDIPEGYSVSREKKERFSLILESASTNQTSMYLCASSLDQGAGANVLTFGAGSRLTVL.

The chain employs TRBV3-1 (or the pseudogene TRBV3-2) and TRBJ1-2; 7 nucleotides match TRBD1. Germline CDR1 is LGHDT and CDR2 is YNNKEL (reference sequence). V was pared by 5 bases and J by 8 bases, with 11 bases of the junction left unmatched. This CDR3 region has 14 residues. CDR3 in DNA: TGTGCCAGCAGCGCTCGAGGGACAGTAGTCGGCTACACCTTC. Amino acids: CASSARGTVVGYTF.

CDR3 in DNA: TGTGCCAGCAGGGAGGAGGGTTACCTTCGTTCACCCCTCCACTTT. The encoded protein is CASREEGYLRSPLHF. This chain uses TRBV6-4 with TRBJ1-6; no clear D. Germline CDR1 reads MRHNA; CDR2 reads SNTAGT. Between the trimmed V and J ends, which lost 6 bases and 9 bases, there was a span of 18 bases. The CDR3 totals 15 residues.

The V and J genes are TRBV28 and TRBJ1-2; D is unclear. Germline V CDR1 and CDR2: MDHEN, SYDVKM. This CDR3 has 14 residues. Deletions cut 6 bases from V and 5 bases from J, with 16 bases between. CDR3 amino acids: CASSPRSEVYGYTF. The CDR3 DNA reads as TGTGCCAGCAGCCCCCGGAGCGAAGTTTATGGCTACACCTTC.

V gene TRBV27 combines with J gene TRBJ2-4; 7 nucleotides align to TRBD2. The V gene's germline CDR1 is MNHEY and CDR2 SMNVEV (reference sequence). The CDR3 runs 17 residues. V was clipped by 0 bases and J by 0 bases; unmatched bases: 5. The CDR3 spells CASSLSVGTIAKNIQYF. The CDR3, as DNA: TGTGCCAGCAGTTTATCGGTCGGGACTATAGCCAAAAACATTCAGTACTTC.

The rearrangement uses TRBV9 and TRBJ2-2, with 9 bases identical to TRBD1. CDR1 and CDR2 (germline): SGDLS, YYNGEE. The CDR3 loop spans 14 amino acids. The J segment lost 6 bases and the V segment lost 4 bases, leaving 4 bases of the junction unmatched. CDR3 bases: TGTGCCAGCAGCCTCCGACAGGGGGCCGGGGAGCTGTTTTTT. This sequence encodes CASSLRQGAGELFF.

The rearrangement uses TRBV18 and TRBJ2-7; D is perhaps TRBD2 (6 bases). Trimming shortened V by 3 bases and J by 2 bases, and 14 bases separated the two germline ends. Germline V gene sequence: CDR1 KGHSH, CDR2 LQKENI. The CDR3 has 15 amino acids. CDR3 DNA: TGTGCCAGCTCACCTAGGGCGGGAACTACCTACGAGCAGTACTTC. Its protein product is CASSPRAGTTYEQYF.

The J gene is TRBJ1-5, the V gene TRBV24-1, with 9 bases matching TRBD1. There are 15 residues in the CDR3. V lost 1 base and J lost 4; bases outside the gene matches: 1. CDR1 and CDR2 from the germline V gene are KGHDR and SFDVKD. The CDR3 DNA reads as TGTGCCACCAGTGATTTTGACAGGGGGAATCAGCCCCAGCATTTT. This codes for CATSDFDRGNQPQHF.

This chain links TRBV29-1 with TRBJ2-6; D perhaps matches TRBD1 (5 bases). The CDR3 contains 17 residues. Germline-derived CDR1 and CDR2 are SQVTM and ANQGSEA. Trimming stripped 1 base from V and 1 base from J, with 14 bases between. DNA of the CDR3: TGCAGCGTTGAAGTTAGCCAGGGAAGGTCTGGGGCCAACGTCCTGACTTTC. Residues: CSVEVSQGRSGANVLTF.

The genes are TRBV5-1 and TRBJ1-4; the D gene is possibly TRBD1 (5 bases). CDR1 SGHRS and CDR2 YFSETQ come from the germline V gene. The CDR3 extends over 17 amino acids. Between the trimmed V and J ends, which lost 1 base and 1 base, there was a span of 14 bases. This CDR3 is CASSLMGQGLTNEKLFF. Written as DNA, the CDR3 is TGCGCCAGCAGCTTGATGGGGCAGGGCCTAACTAATGAAAAACTGTTTTTT.

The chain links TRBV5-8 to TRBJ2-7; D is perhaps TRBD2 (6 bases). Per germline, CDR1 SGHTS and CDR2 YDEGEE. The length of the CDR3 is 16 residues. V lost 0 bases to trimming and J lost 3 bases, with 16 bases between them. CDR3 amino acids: CASSLASFAGLYEQYF. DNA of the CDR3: TGTGCCAGCAGCTTGGCCTCTTTTGCGGGACTCTACGAGCAGTACTTC.

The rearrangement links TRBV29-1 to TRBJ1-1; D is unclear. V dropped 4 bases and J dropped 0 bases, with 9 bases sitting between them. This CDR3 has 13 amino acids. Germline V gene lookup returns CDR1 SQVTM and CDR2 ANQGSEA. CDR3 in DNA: TGCAGCGTTGGGGTGGAGGTGAACACTGAAGCTTTCTTT. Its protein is CSVGVEVNTEAFF.

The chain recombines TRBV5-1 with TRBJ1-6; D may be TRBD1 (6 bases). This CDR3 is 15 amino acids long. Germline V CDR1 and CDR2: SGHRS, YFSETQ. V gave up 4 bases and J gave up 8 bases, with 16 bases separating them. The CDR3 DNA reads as TGCGCCAGCAGCACCGGACAGCCACAGGATTCACCCCTCCACTTT. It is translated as CASSTGQPQDSPLHF.

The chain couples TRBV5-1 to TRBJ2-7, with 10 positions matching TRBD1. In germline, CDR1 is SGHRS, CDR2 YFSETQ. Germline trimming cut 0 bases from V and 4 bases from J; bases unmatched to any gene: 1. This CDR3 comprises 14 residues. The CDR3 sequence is CASSLGTGGYEQYF. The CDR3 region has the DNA TGCGCCAGCAGCTTGGGGACAGGGGGTTACGAGCAGTACTTC.

CDR3 nucleotides: TGTGCCAGCAGCTCTATCCCGGATGAGCAGTTCTTC. This translates into CASSSIPDEQFF. V is TRBV12-3 or TRBV12-4 and J is TRBJ2-1; D not resolved. CDR3 size: 12 residues. Trimming removed 6 bases at V and 8 bases at J, with 11 bases between.

The CDR3 protein is CASSPVRSQETQYF. CDR3 DNA: TGTGCCAGCAGCCCCGTTCGGAGTCAAGAGACCCAGTACTTC. The chain uses TRBV3-1 (or the pseudogene TRBV3-2) and TRBJ2-5; D is undetermined. Trimming took off 4 bases at V and 2 bases at J, with 11 bases between the two ends. Germline V gives CDR1 LGHDT, CDR2 YNNKEL (reference sequence). The CDR3 loop spans 14 amino acids.

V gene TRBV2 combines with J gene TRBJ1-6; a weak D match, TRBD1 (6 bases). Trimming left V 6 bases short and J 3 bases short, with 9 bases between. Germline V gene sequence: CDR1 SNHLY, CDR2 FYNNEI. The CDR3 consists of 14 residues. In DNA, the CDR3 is TGTGCCAGCAGCGGACAGATCTATAATTCACCCCTCCACTTT. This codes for CASSGQIYNSPLHF.

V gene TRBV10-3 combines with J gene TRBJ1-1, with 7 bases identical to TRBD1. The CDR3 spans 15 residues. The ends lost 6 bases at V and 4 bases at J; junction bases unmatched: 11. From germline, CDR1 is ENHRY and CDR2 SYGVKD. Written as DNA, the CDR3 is TGTGCCATCAGGAGAGACGAGACAGGGCTCACTGAAGCTTTCTTT. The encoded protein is CAIRRDETGLTEAFF.

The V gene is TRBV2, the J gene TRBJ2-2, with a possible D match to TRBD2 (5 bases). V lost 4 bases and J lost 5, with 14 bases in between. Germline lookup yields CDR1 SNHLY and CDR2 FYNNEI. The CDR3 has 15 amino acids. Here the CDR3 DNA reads TGTGCCAGCAGTGTTGAGAGGAGGAGGACCGGGGAGCTGTTTTTT. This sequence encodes CASSVERRRTGELFF.

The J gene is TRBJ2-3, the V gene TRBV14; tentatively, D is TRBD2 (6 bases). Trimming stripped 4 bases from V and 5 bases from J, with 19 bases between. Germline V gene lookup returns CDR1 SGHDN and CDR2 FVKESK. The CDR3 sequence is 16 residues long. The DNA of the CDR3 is TGTGCCAGCAGCCGAGCCCCGGAGGGCCGGAGAGATACGCAGTATTTT. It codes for CASSRAPEGRRDTQYF. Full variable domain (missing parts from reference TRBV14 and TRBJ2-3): EAGVTQFPSHSVIEKGQTVTLRCDPISGHDNLYWYRRVMGKEIKFLLHFVKESKQDESGMPNNRFLAERTGGTYSTLKVQPAELEDSGVYFCASSRAPEGRRDTQYFGPGTRLTVL.

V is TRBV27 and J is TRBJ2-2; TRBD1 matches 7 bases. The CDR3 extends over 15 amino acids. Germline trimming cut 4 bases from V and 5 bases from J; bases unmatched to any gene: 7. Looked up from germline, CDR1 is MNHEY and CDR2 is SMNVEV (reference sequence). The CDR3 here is CASSYGTDLTGELFF. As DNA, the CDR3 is TGTGCCAGCAGTTACGGGACAGACCTAACCGGGGAGCTGTTTTTT.

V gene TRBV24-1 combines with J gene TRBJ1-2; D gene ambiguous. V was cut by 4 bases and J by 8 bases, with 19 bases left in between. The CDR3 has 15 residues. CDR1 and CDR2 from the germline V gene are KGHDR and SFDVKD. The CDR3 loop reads CATSERLPRTEGYTF. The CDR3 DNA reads TGTGCCACCAGTGAGAGGCTACCACGAACGGAGGGCTACACCTTC.